The source of this T cell receptor beta chain is a study of PD-1 blockade in classical Hodgkin lymphoma. Notes on the study in general: Differences between repertoires have undefined causes, possibly disease activity or prior therapy.

Data came from immunoSEQ multiplex PCR; TCRdb stores just in-frame clones and leaves some out. The table shows over 4,000 clones, with 85% to 90% occurring only once. As for time point: newly diagnosed, previously untreated cHL patient sample. Magnetic negative selection, applied to thawed PBMCs, was used to isolate the CD8+ T cells. The study compared against PBMCs from newly diagnosed, untreated classical Hodgkin lymphoma. On this clone: The antigen is unknown.

Material: CD8+ T cells from blood. The sequence was collected from a human donor with classical Hodgkin lymphoma.

The CDR3 spells CASTPRGDRDLSRYF. The CDR3 DNA reads TGTGCCAGCACCCCAAGGGGGGACAGGGATTTAAGTCGGTACTTC. The chain links TRBV2 to TRBJ2-7; 9 bases are a match to TRBD1. The CDR3 length is 15 residues. Germline assignment: CDR1 SNHLY and CDR2 FYNNEI. The V segment lost 7 bases and the J segment 12 bases; nucleotides outside the gene matches: 19.